This T cell receptor (beta chain) stems from a study of T-cell memory formation after mild COVID-19. TCRdb reanalysed the 5' RACE reads using MiXCR and keeps one entry per CDR3 protein. Of 450,000 to 700,000 distinct CDR3 sequences listed, roughly 18% were seen once; the top ten hold 12%. Germline V CDR1 and CDR2: GTSNPN, SVGIG (reference sequence). With 5 bases clipped from V and 4 bases from J, the junction kept 5 bases outside the gene matches. The CDR3 length is 14 residues. Findings of the study overall: Clonal second-wave expansions that peaked on day 37 had unconfirmed SARS-CoV-2 specificity.

Regarding this clonotype: What it recognizes is unknown.

V is TRBV30 and J is TRBJ2-1, with TRBD1 matching 10 bases. This TCR was sampled from an adult woman who had mild COVID-19 (a few samples of this study predate the infection). Cell type and time point are not known. The specimen sequenced was PBMCs or a T cell subset sorted from them (not recorded which). As DNA, the CDR3 is TGTGCCTGGGGCCGGGACAGGGGTTACAATGAGCAGTTCTTC. Its protein is CAWGRDRGYNEQFF.